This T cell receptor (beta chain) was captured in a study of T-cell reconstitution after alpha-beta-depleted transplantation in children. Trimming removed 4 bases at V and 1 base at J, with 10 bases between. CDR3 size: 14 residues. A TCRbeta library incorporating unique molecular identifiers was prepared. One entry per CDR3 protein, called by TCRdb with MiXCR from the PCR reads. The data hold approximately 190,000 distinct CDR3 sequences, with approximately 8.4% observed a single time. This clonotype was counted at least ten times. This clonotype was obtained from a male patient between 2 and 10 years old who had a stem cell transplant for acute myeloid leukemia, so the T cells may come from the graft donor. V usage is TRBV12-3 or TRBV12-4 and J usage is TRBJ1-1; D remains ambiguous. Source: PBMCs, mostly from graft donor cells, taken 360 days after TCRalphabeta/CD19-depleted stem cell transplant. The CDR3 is CASSSLRRNTEAFF. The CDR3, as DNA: TGTGCCAGCAGTTCCCTTAGGCGGAACACTGAAGCTTTCTTT.